The 26 T cell receptor beta chains reported below all come from one sample, sequenced in a study of cytomegalovirus exposure and HLA in healthy donors (dated 2017 in TCRdb). Libraries were constructed by the immunoSEQ multiplex PCR assay. The multiplex PCR relied on a mix of 60 forward primers for TCR Vbeta segments and 13 reverse primers for TCR Jbeta segments. TCRdb carries this immuneACCESS record with in-frame sequences only. Its versions omit some clonotypes, under half of them owing to an unresolved V gene in the studies checked, with the rest unexplained. This sample is represented by some 150,000 clones; 70% to 85% of them were singletons. The top ten hold about 7.1% of the sample. The source material was PBMCs. All receptors come from a woman aged 50 to 60 in good health and CMV-seropositive.

The gene calls are TRBV5-4 and TRBJ1-2; D unresolved. Trimming removed 3 bases from V and 0 bases from J, with 3 bases in between. The CDR3 spans 12 residues. From germline, CDR1 is SGHNT and CDR2 YYREEE (reference sequence). Written as DNA, the CDR3 is TGTGCCAGCAGCTCCTCTAACTATGGCTACACCTTC. Its protein product is CASSSSNYGYTF.

The V gene is TRBV7-9, the J gene TRBJ2-7; D ambiguous. Between the trimmed V and J ends, which lost 5 bases and 1 base, there was a span of 3 bases. Germline CDR1 and CDR2: SEHNR and FQNEAQ (reference sequence). This CDR3 is built from 11 residues. The CDR3 DNA reads TGTGCCAGCAGCCCATCCTACGAGCAGTACTTC. Translation gives CASSPSYEQYF.

This rearrangement joins TRBV20-1 to TRBJ1-2; D is perhaps TRBD1 (5 bases). CDR1 and CDR2 from the germline V gene are DFQATT and SNEGSKA (reference sequence). The CDR3 covers 11 residues. The V end was cut by 3 bases, the J end by 6 bases, with 8 bases between. CDR3 loop: CSASSGDGYTF. DNA of the CDR3: TGCAGTGCTAGTTCGGGGGATGGCTACACCTTC.

V and J are TRBV29-1 and TRBJ2-1, with 10 bases that match TRBD1. V shed 6 bases and J 0 bases; nucleotides not matched to a gene: 14. Germline CDR1 is SQVTM and CDR2 is ANQGSEA. The CDR3 runs to 18 residues. The CDR3: CSVGGAGTGASSYNEQFF. The CDR3 region has the DNA TGCAGCGTGGGGGGGGCCGGGACAGGGGCGAGCTCCTACAATGAGCAGTTCTTC.

This clone has just one count. Sequence at one end of the junction differs from germline and may be a read error. The chain has TRBV7-9 and TRBJ1-1; 9 bases are a match to TRBD1. Germline V gives CDR1 SEHNR, CDR2 FQNEAQ (reference sequence). There are 13 residues in the CDR3. For the CDR3, the DNA is TGTTCCAGCAGCCCGACAGGGGGCACTGAAGCTTTCTTT. Amino acid sequence: CSSSPTGGTEAFF. Using reference TRBV7-9 and TRBJ1-1 for the parts outside the CDR3, the full variable domain is DTGVSQNPRHKITKRGQNVTFRCDPISEHNRLYWYRQTLGQGPEFLTYFQNEAQLEKSRLLSDRFSAERPKGSFSTLEIQRTEQGDSAMYLCSSSPTGGTEAFFGQGTRLTVV.

This clone was seen a few times. This sample includes further DNA sequences coding for the same CDR3. J is TRBJ2-2 and V is TRBV2; TRBD2 agrees at 10 bases. The CDR3 runs to 17 residues. Trimming removed 1 base from V and 2 bases from J; junction bases left unmatched: 4. Germline V gene sequence: CDR1 SNHLY, CDR2 FYNNEI. CDR3 in DNA: TGTGCCAGCAGTGAAGTAAGCGGGGGGGCCAACACCGGGGAGCTGTTTTTT. Translating gives CASSEVSGGANTGELFF.

This clone occurred a few times. The V and J genes are TRBV5-4 and TRBJ1-1; weak D call: TRBD1 (5 bases). The CDR3 loop spans 15 amino acids. Germline V CDR1 and CDR2: SGHNT, YYREEE (reference sequence). V dropped 2 bases and J dropped 5 bases, with 16 bases sitting between them. DNA for the CDR3: TGTGCCAGCAGCTTAAAAGGGAGGGGAGGAACTGAAGCTTTCTTT. This gives the protein CASSLKGRGGTEAFF.

The chain has TRBV4-1 and TRBJ2-1; 8 bases agree with TRBD2. CDR3 length: 16 residues. Looked up from germline, CDR1 is MGHRA and CDR2 is YSYEKL. Trimming at V came to 0 bases and at J to 2 bases, leaving 3 bases not matched to a gene. For the CDR3, the DNA is TGCGCCAGCAGCCAAGATCCCGGGGGGGCCTACAATGAGCAGTTCTTC. It specifies CASSQDPGGAYNEQFF.

This clone was detected only once. The chain couples TRBV9 to TRBJ2-3; D may be TRBD2 (6 bases). The germline V gene has CDR1 SGDLS and CDR2 YYNGEE. The CDR3 has 14 amino acids. The V end was cut by 2 bases, the J end by 2 bases, with 9 bases between. This CDR3 is CASSVGGTTDTQYF. For the CDR3, the DNA is TGTGCCAGCAGCGTCGGGGGAACCACAGATACGCAGTATTTT.

This chain joins TRBV7-8 and TRBJ2-7; TRBD1 matches 11 bases. Germline V CDR1 and CDR2: SGHVS, FQNEAQ. Trimming at V came to 5 bases and at J to 0 bases, leaving 3 bases not matched to a gene. This CDR3 contains 15 residues. CDR3 residues: CASSVGQGASYEQYF. DNA for the CDR3: TGTGCCAGCAGCGTCGGACAGGGGGCCTCCTACGAGCAGTACTTC.

The V call is TRBV30, the J call TRBJ1-6; 7 positions agree with TRBD1. The CDR3 is made up of 15 amino acids. J gave up 13 bases and V 1 base, and 13 bases lay outside the gene matches. From germline, CDR1 is GTSNPN and CDR2 SVGIG (reference sequence). CDR3 amino acids: CAWSARGQSRGPLHF. For the CDR3, the DNA is TGTGCCTGGAGTGCCCGGGGACAGTCAAGGGGGCCCCTCCACTTT.

The rearrangement links TRBV5-1 to TRBJ2-7, with TRBD1 as a possible D gene (5 bases). The germline V gene encodes CDR1 SGHRS and CDR2 YFSETQ. Between the trimmed V and J ends, which lost 4 bases and 0 bases, there was a span of 8 bases. The CDR3 totals 13 residues. The CDR3 here is CASSPTGSYEQYF. Written as DNA, the CDR3 is TGCGCCAGCAGCCCCACAGGCTCCTACGAGCAGTACTTC.

This clone was observed a handful of times. The sample contains more than one DNA sequence encoding this CDR3. This rearrangement joins TRBV6-5 to TRBJ2-7, with 8 bases identical to TRBD1. The CDR3 totals 14 residues. The J segment lost 7 bases and the V segment lost 7 bases, leaving 12 bases of the junction unmatched. CDR1 and CDR2 from the germline V gene are MNHEY and SVGAGI. The CDR3 here is CASNADRAGSEQYF. The CDR3 DNA sequence: TGTGCCAGCAATGCGGACAGGGCCGGGTCTGAGCAGTACTTC.

The rearrangement uses TRBV5-5 and TRBJ2-7; 12 nucleotides agree with TRBD2. CDR1 and CDR2 from the germline V gene are SGHKS and YYEKEE (reference sequence). The CDR3 is made up of 18 amino acids. V gave up 1 base and J gave up 6 bases; unmatched junction bases: 14. CDR3 sequence reads: CASSLKSRLAGGEPEQYF. CDR3 sequence (DNA): TGTGCCAGCAGCTTGAAGAGTCGGCTAGCGGGGGGGGAGCCCGAGCAGTACTTC.

In regard to this clone: The junction departs from the called germline gene at one end, perhaps through a read error. J is TRBJ1-4 and V is TRBV2; D is ambiguous. The CDR3 runs to 15 residues. Germline-derived CDR1 and CDR2 are SNHLY and FYNNEI. The CDR3 nucleotides read TGTACCAGCAGTGTTGATAGAACAACTAATGAAAAACTGTTTTTT. It codes for CTSSVDRTTNEKLFF. Based on the CDR3 plus reference TRBV2 and TRBJ1-4, the full variable domain is EPEVTQTPSHQVTQMGQEVILRCVPISNHLYFYWYRQILGQKVEFLVSFYNNEISEKSEIFDDQFSVERPDGSNFTLKIRSTKLEDSAMYFCTSSVDRTTNEKLFFGSGTQLSVL.

This clone was counted a few times. The rearrangement links TRBV5-6 to TRBJ1-6; D not resolved. Germline CDR1 reads SGHDT; CDR2 reads YYEEEE. Between the trimmed V and J ends, which lost 2 bases and 7 bases, there was a span of 10 bases. This CDR3 has 14 amino acids. CDR3 residues: CASSFSQQNSPLHF. The CDR3 DNA sequence: TGTGCCAGCAGCTTTAGCCAGCAAAATTCACCCCTCCACTTT.

This chain joins TRBV5-4 and TRBJ2-1, with D tentatively TRBD1 (6 bases). V shed 3 bases and J shed 8 bases, with 12 bases lying between them. The CDR3 spans 13 residues. Germline-derived CDR1 and CDR2 are SGHNT and YYREEE (reference sequence). The CDR3 DNA follows: TGTGCCAGCAGCTCCTCAGGGGAACATGAGCAGTTCTTC. The encoded protein is CASSSSGEHEQFF.

In its sample, this clone was seen a few times. This chain links TRBV7-9 with TRBJ1-4; 7 bases fit TRBD1. CDR1 is SEHNR and CDR2 is FQNEAQ in the germline V gene (reference sequence). The CDR3 sequence is 14 residues long. Trimming at V came to 5 bases and at J to 8 bases, leaving 8 bases not matched to a gene. The CDR3 spells CASSPTGRNEKLFF. The CDR3 bases are TGTGCCAGCAGCCCGACAGGGCGAAACGAAAAACTGTTTTTT.

The chain employs TRBV4-1 and TRBJ2-7; 8 bases are shared with TRBD2. After removal of 0 bases from V and 12 bases from J, the junction contained 10 bases not matched to a gene. This CDR3 contains 14 residues. CDR1 MGHRA and CDR2 YSYEKL come from the germline V gene. The CDR3 loop reads CASSQEPGLGDGYF. The CDR3 coding sequence is TGCGCCAGCAGCCAAGAACCGGGACTAGGGGATGGGTACTTC.

V is TRBV19 and J is TRBJ2-7; TRBD1 matches at 10 bases. This CDR3 is built from 15 residues. J was trimmed by 5 bases and V by 7 bases; bases with no gene match: 11. Germline V gene sequence: CDR1 LNHDA, CDR2 SQIVND (reference sequence). The CDR3 sequence is CASTPPGTGVHEQYF. The CDR3 bases are TGTGCCAGTACCCCACCGGGGACAGGGGTCCACGAGCAGTACTTC. The entire variable domain, with the rest obtained from reference TRBV19 and TRBJ2-7, is as follows: DGGITQSPKYLFRKEGQNVTLSCEQNLNHDAMYWYRQDPGQGLRLIYYSQIVNDFQKGDIAEGYSVSREKKESFPLTVTSAQKNPTAFYLCASTPPGTGVHEQYFGPGTRLTVT.

A note on this clone: A read error may account for a junction end that differs from germline. The chain recombines TRBV30 with TRBJ1-1; TRBD1 agrees at 7 bases. CDR1 GTSNPN and CDR2 SVGIG come from the germline V gene (reference sequence). The CDR3 runs to 12 residues. The DNA of the CDR3 is TGTGCCGGGAGAACAGGGGAACCTGAAGCTTTCTTT. Translated: CAGRTGEPEAFF. The whole variable domain, filled in from reference TRBV30 and TRBJ1-1, reads SQTIHQWPATLVQPVGSPLSLECTVEGTSNPNLYWYRQAAGRGLQLLFYSVGIGQISSEVPQNLSASRPQDRQFILSSKKLLLSDSGFYLCAGRTGEPEAFFGQGTRLTVV.

This sequence joins TRBV28 and TRBJ2-7; D is possibly TRBD2 (6 bases). Per the germline V gene, CDR1 is MDHEN and CDR2 is SYDVKM. The CDR3 is 11 amino acids. V was shortened by 10 bases and J by 6 bases, with 13 bases between the two germline ends. In DNA form, the CDR3 reads TGTGCCACCGACTGGAGGGGCGAGCAGTACTTC. This encodes CATDWRGEQYF.

This chain joins TRBV5-1 and TRBJ2-3; 7 bases fit TRBD1. V lost 4 bases, J lost 3 bases, and 11 bases stayed unmatched. The CDR3 covers 16 residues. Germline V gene data show CDR1 as SGHRS and CDR2 as YFSETQ. CDR3 sequence (DNA): TGCGCCAGCAGCGCACAGGGGATTATTGGTACAGATACGCAGTATTTT. As protein: CASSAQGIIGTDTQYF.

The chain employs TRBV11-2 and TRBJ1-1; 7 positions match TRBD1. Trimming took 3 bases from V and 1 from J; bases not matched to a gene: 2. The CDR3 is 14 amino acids. Germline V gene data show CDR1 as SGHAT and CDR2 as FQNNGV. The CDR3 region has the DNA TGTGCCAGCAGCTTTCGGACAGGGAACACTGAAGCTTTCTTT. This codes for CASSFRTGNTEAFF.

The chain carries TRBV10-1 and TRBJ2-3; D uncertain. The germline gives CDR1 WNHNN, CDR2 SYGVQD (reference sequence). Trimming stripped 0 bases from V and 11 bases from J, with 6 bases between. This CDR3 contains 11 residues. In DNA, the CDR3 is TGCGCCAGCAGTGAGTCGTCCAGGCAGTATTTT. It yields the protein CASSESSRQYF.

The CDR3 loop reads CASSSDRVPYEQYF. CDR3 sequence (DNA): TGTGCCAGCTCCTCCGACAGGGTACCCTACGAGCAGTACTTC. The J gene is TRBJ2-7, the V gene TRBV18; 7 bases align to TRBD1. Germline values: CDR1 KGHSH, CDR2 LQKENI. The CDR3 covers 14 residues. V trimming: 6 bases; J trimming: 2 bases; junction bases outside the gene matches: 7. Drawing the rest from reference TRBV18 and TRBJ2-7, the complete variable domain is NAGVMQNPRHLVRRRGQEARLRCSPMKGHSHVYWYRQLPEEGLKFMVYLQKENIIDESGMPKERFSAEFPKEGPSILRIQQVVRGDSAAYFCASSSDRVPYEQYFGPGTRLTVT.